This T cell receptor (beta chain) stems from a study of cytomegalovirus exposure and HLA in healthy donors. The study, taken as a whole, reports: Roughly even sequencing depth across donors was the assumption behind the presence/absence analyses. Earlier analysis looked at TCR beta V segments, and most were productive about 90% or about 30% of the time.

Notes on this clone: Its antigen is undetermined.

Primers for the PCR totalled 60 Vbeta and 13 Jbeta. TCRdb's copy holds only in-frame clones and misses some; the assay was immunoSEQ multiplex PCR. The table has about 190,000 clones, 65% to 90% seen once. The specimen sequenced was PBMCs. The source of this sequence is a man in his forties in good health and CMV-seropositive.

The CDR3: CASSQGIGSNEQFF. DNA for the CDR3: TGCGCCAGCAGCCAAGGCATTGGCTCCAATGAGCAGTTCTTC. J is TRBJ2-1 and V is TRBV4-3; no clear D gene. The CDR3 sequence is 14 residues long. The germline V gene encodes CDR1 LGHNA and CDR2 YSLEER. Trimming took off 1 base at V and 6 bases at J, with 10 bases between the two ends.